The 8 T cell receptor beta chains below all came from one sample that was sequenced in a study of T cells in tuberculosis. Produced via immunoSEQ multiplex PCR; TCRdb's table is partial and in-frame only. The sample includes roughly 19,000 clones, around 87% of them seen just once. The material sequenced was PBMCs. The origin of the receptors is a donor aged 10-29 years with latent tuberculosis or without tuberculosis infection.

The V and J genes are TRBV6-1 and TRBJ1-4; no definite D call. Germline V gives CDR1 MNHNS, CDR2 SASEGT. Deletions cut 1 base from V and 4 bases from J, with 10 bases between. This CDR3 contains 15 residues. The CDR3 loop reads CASSEGREYNEKLFF. The CDR3 region has the DNA TGTGCCAGCAGTGAAGGCCGGGAATATAATGAAAAACTGTTTTTT.

The V gene is TRBV27, the J gene TRBJ1-4; tentative D call: TRBD1 (5 bases). Germline values: CDR1 MNHEY, CDR2 SMNVEV (reference sequence). CDR3 length equals 14 residues. The germline V and J ends were trimmed by 3 bases and 4 bases, with 9 bases remaining between them. CDR3 loop: CASSFRQLNEKLFF. CDR3 DNA: TGTGCCAGCAGTTTTAGACAGCTTAATGAAAAACTGTTTTTT.

The chain recombines TRBV15 with TRBJ1-1, with TRBD1 identical over 7 bases. The CDR3 has 15 amino acids. With V trimmed by 0 bases and J by 8 bases, 9 bases remained unmatched. CDR1 and CDR2 from the germline V gene are LNHNV and YYDKDF (reference sequence). The CDR3 loop reads CATSRDVRGRSEAFF. DNA for the CDR3: TGTGCCACCAGCAGAGATGTAAGGGGGCGATCGGAAGCTTTCTTT. The full variable domain, rest sourced from reference TRBV15 and TRBJ1-1, is DAMVIQNPRYQVTQFGKPVTLSCSQTLNHNVMYWYQQKSSQAPKLLFHYYDKDFNNEADTPDNFQSRRPNTSFCFLDIRSPGLGDTAMYLCATSRDVRGRSEAFFGQGTRLTVV.

CDR3 protein: CAISESLAQETQYF. The CDR3 DNA follows: TGTGCCATCAGTGAGTCCTTAGCTCAAGAGACCCAGTACTTC. This rearrangement joins TRBV10-3 to TRBJ2-5; D call uncertain. Germline V gene data show CDR1 as ENHRY and CDR2 as SYGVKD. The V gene lost 0 bases and the J gene lost 2 bases, with 7 bases spanning the gap. The CDR3 is made up of 14 amino acids.

This clone is labeled medium-sized (0.01 to 0.1%). The V call is TRBV14, the J call TRBJ1-6; 8 bases match TRBD1. The CDR3 runs 12 residues. V was pared by 4 bases and J by 13 bases, with 3 bases of the junction left unmatched. Germline loops: CDR1 SGHDN, CDR2 FVKESK. In DNA form, the CDR3 reads TGTGCCAGCAGCCTGACAGGGGCCCCCCTCCACTTT. Amino acids: CASSLTGAPLHF.

This chain uses TRBV27 with TRBJ1-4; 7 nucleotides align to TRBD1. Germline lookup yields CDR1 MNHEY and CDR2 SMNVEV (reference sequence). The CDR3 has 15 amino acids. V shed 4 bases, J shed 8 bases, and the junction held 10 bases outside the gene matches. The CDR3 sequence: CASSSQTGTREKLFF. CDR3 nucleotides: TGTGCCAGCAGTTCCCAGACAGGGACGAGAGAAAAACTGTTTTTT.

The chain's CDR3 is CAWKIGTANYGYTF. In DNA form, the CDR3 reads TGTGCCTGGAAAATCGGAACAGCTAACTATGGCTACACCTTC. The chain links TRBV30 to TRBJ1-2; D unresolved. The ends were cut back, 4 bases at V and 0 bases at J, with 12 bases in the middle. The V gene's germline CDR1 is GTSNPN and CDR2 SVGIG (reference sequence). This CDR3 has 14 amino acids. The full variable domain, in which reference TRBV30 and TRBJ1-2 provide the parts outside the CDR3, is SQTIHQWPATLVQPVGSPLSLECTVEGTSNPNLYWYRQAAGRGLQLLFYSVGIGQISSEVPQNLSASRPQDRQFILSSKKLLLSDSGFYLCAWKIGTANYGYTFGSGTRLTVV.

V is TRBV14 and J is TRBJ2-7; TRBD1 aligns across 9 bases. The V and J ends lost 3 bases and 3 bases, in that order; junction bases with no gene match: 9. This CDR3 region has 16 residues. Germline V gene sequence: CDR1 SGHDN, CDR2 FVKESK. The CDR3 loop reads CASSQAQGALSYEQYF. The CDR3 bases are TGTGCCAGCAGCCAGGCACAGGGGGCATTGAGCTACGAGCAGTACTTC.